The subject of this entry is one T cell receptor beta chain. As yet, its antigen is unknown. This sample was taken from a study of response to subunit inactivated influenza vaccine. TCRdb independently ran MiXCR on the RT-PCR reads; one entry per CDR3 protein. The table includes about 650,000 distinct CDR3 sequences, 15% to 18% detected once. Study-level points and caveats: That few new T cells are recruited by each seasonal influenza vaccination was the authors' suggestion.

The input for sequencing was PBMCs from blood, taken approximately 12 days after vaccination. The clonotype was recovered from a man between 45 and 60 years old who received an inactivated influenza vaccine.

The DNA for the CDR3 is TGTGCCAGCAGCTCCCCGACGGCGGACGACTCTGGAAACACCATATATTTT. This gives the protein CASSSPTADDSGNTIYF. The J gene is TRBJ1-3, the V gene TRBV7-9, with D uncertain. Trimming stripped 4 bases from V and 0 bases from J, with 16 bases between. This CDR3 comprises 17 residues. In germline, CDR1 is SEHNR, CDR2 FQNEAQ (reference sequence).